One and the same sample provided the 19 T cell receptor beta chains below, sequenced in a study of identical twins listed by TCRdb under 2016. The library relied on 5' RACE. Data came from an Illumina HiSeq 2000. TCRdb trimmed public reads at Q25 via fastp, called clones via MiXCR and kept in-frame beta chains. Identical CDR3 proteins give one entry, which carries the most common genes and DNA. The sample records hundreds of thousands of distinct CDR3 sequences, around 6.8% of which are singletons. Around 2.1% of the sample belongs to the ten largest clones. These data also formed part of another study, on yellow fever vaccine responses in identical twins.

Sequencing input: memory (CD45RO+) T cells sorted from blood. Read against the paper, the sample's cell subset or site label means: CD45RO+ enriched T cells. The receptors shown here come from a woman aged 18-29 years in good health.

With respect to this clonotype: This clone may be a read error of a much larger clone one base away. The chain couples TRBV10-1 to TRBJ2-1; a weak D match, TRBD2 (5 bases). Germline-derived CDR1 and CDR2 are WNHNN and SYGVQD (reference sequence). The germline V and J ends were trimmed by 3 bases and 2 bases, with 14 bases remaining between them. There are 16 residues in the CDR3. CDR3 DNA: TGCGCCAGCAGTGACCGAGTGCCTAGCACCTACAATGAGCAGTTCTTC. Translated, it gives CASSDRVPSTYNEQFF.

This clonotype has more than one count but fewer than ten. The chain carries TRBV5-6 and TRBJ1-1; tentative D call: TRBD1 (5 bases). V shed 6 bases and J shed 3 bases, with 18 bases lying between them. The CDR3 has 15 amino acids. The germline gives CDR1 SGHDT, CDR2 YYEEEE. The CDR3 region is CASKLAADRDTEAFF. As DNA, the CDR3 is TGTGCCAGCAAATTGGCGGCAGACAGAGACACTGAAGCTTTCTTT.

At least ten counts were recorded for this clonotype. Written as DNA, the CDR3 is TGTGCCAGCAGCTTATCGGTCCTGGCTAATGAAAAACTGTTTTTT. Translation: CASSLSVLANEKLFF. The chain joins TRBV7-2 to TRBJ1-4; D unclear. CDR1 and CDR2 (germline): SGHTA, FQGNSA. The germline V and J ends were trimmed by 2 bases and 3 bases, with 10 bases remaining between them. This CDR3 is built from 15 residues.

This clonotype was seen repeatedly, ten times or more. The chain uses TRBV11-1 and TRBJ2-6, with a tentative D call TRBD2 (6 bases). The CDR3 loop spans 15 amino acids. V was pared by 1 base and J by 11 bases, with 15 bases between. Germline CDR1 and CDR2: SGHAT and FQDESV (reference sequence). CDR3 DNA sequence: TGTGCCAGCAGCTTAGGCCCCTCAACTAGCTACGTCCTGACTTTC. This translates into CASSLGPSTSYVLTF.

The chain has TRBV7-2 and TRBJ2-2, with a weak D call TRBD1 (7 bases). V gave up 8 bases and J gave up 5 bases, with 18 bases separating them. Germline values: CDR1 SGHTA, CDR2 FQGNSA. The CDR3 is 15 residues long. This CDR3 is CASHQGGGKTGELFF. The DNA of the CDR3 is TGTGCCAGCCACCAGGGGGGTGGGAAGACCGGGGAGCTGTTTTTT.

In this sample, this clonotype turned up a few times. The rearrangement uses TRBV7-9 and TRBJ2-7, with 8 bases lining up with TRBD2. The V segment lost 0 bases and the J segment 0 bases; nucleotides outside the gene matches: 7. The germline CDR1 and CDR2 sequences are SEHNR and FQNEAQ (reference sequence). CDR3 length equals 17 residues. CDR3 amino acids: CASSLASGSGGSYEQYF. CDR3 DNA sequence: TGTGCCAGCAGCTTAGCGAGCGGGAGTGGGGGCTCCTACGAGCAGTACTTC.

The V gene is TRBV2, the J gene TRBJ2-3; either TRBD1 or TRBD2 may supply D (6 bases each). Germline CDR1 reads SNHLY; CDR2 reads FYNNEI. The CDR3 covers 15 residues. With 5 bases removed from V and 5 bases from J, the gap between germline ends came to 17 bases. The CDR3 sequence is CASSTRGPRGDTQYF. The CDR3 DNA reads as TGTGCCAGCAGTACTCGGGGGCCCCGGGGAGATACGCAGTATTTT.

CDR3: CASTAGQGYNEQFF. The CDR3 nucleotides are TGTGCCAGCACAGCGGGACAGGGCTACAATGAGCAGTTCTTC. This chain uses TRBV2 with TRBJ2-1, with 9 bases lining up with TRBD1. Looked up from germline, CDR1 is SNHLY and CDR2 is FYNNEI. This CDR3 is built from 14 residues. Trimming at V came to 7 bases and at J to 3 bases, leaving 4 bases not matched to a gene.

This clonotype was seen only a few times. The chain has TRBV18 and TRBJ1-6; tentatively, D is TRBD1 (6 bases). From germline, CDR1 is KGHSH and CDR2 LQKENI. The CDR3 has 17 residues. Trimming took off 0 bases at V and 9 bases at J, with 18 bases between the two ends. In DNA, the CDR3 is TGTGCCAGCTCACCACCCGGACAGCTGTCGTTGGTTTCACCCCTCCACTTT. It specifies CASSPPGQLSLVSPLHF.

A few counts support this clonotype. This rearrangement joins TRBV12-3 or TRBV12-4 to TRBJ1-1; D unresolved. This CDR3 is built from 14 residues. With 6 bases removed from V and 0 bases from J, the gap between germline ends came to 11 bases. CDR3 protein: CASSSDTMNTEAFF. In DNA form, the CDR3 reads TGTGCCAGCAGCTCAGACACCATGAACACTGAAGCTTTCTTT.

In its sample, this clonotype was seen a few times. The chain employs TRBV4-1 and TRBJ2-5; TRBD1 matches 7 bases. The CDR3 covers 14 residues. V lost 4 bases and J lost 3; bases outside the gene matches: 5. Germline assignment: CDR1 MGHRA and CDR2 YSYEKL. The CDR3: CASSPATGKETQYF. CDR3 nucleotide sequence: TGCGCCAGCAGCCCAGCGACAGGGAAAGAGACCCAGTACTTC.

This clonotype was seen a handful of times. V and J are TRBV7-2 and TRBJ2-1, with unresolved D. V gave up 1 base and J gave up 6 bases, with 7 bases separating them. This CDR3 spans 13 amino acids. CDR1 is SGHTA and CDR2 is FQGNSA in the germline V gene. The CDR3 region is CASSLDWANEQFF. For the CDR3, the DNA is TGTGCCAGCAGCTTAGACTGGGCCAATGAGCAGTTCTTC.

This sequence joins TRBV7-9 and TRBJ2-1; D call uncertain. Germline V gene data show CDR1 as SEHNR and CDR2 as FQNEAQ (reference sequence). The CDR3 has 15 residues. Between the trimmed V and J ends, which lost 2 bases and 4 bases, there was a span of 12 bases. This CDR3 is CASSLPAPSYNEQFF. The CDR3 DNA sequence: TGTGCCAGCAGCTTACCCGCCCCCTCGTACAATGAGCAGTTCTTC.

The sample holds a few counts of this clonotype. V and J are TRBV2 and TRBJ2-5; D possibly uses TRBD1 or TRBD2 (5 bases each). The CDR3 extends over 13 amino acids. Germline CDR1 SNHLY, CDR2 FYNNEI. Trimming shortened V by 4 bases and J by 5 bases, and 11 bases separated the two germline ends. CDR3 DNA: TGTGCCAGCAGTGTGGGGGATGCGGAGACCCAGTACTTC. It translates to CASSVGDAETQYF. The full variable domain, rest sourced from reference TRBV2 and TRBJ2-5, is EPEVTQTPSHQVTQMGQEVILRCVPISNHLYFYWYRQILGQKVEFLVSFYNNEISEKSEIFDDQFSVERPDGSNFTLKIRSTKLEDSAMYFCASSVGDAETQYFGPGTRLLVL.

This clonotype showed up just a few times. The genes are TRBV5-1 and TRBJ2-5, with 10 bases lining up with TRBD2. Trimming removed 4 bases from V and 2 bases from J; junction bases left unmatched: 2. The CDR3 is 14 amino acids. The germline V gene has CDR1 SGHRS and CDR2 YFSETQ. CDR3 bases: TGCGCCAGCAGCACGGGACTAGCGCAAGAGACCCAGTACTTC. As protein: CASSTGLAQETQYF.

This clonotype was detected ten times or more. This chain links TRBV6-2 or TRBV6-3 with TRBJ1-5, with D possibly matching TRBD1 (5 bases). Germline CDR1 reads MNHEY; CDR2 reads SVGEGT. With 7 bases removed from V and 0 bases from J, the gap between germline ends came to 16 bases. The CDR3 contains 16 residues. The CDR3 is CASKRREALSNQPQHF. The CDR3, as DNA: TGTGCCAGCAAACGCAGGGAAGCCCTTAGCAATCAGCCCCAGCATTTT.

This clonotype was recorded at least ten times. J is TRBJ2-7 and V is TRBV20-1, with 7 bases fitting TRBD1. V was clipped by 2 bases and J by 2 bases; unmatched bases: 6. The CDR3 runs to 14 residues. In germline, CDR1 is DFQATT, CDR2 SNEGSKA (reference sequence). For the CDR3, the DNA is TGCAGTGCTAGAACAGGGGCGCGAACCTACGAGCAGTACTTC. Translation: CSARTGARTYEQYF.

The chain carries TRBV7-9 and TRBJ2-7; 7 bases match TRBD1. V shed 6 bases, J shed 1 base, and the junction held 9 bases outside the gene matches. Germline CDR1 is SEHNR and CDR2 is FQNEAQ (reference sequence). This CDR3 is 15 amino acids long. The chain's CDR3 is CASSNPGQTSYEQYF. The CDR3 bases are TGTGCCAGCAGTAACCCGGGACAGACTTCCTACGAGCAGTACTTC. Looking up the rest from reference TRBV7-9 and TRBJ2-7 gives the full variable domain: DTGVSQNPRHKITKRGQNVTFRCDPISEHNRLYWYRQTLGQGPEFLTYFQNEAQLEKSRLLSDRFSAERPKGSFSTLEIQRTEQGDSAMYLCASSNPGQTSYEQYFGPGTRLTVT.

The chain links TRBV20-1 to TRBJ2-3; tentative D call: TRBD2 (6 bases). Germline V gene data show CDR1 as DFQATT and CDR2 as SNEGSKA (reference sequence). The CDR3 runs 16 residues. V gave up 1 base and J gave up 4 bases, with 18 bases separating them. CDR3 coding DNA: TGCAGTGCTAGAGGTCTAATCGGGAGACCCCCAGATACGCAGTATTTT. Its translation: CSARGLIGRPPDTQYF.